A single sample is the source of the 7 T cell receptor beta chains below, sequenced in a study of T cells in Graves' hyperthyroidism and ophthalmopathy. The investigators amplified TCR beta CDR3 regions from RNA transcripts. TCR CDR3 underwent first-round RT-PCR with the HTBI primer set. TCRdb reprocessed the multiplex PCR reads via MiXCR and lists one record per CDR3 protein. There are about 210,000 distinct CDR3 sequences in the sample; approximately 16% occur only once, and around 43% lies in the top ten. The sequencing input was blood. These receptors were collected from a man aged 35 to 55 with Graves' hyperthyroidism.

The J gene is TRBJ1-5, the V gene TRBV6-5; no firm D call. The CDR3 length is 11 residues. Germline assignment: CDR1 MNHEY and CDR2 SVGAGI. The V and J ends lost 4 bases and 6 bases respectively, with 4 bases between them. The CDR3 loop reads CASSSGQPQHF. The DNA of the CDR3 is TGTGCCAGCAGTTCTGGTCAGCCCCAGCATTTT.

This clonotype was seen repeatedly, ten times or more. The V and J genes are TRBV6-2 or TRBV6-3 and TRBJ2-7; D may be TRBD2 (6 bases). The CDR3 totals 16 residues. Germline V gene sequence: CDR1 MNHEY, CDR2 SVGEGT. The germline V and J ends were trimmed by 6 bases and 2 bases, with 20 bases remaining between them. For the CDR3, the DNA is TGTGCCAGCAGCCAAACTCAGCGGTGGACTACCTACGAGCAGTACTTC. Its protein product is CASSQTQRWTTYEQYF.

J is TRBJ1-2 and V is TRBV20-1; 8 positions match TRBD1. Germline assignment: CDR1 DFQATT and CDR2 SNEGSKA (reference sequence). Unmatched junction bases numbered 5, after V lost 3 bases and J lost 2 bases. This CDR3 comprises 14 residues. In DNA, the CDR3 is TGCAGTGCTAGTACCCGACAGGGGAACTATGGCTACACCTTC. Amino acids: CSASTRQGNYGYTF.

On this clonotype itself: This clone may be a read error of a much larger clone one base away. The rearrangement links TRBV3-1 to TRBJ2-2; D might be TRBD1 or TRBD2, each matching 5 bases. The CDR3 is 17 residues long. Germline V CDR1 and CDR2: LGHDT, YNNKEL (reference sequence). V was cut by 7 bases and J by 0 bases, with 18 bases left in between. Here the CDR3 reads CASTPTFGTANTGELFF. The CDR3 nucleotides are TGTGCCAGCACCCCCACCTTCGGGACGGCGAACACCGGGGAGCTGTTTTTT.

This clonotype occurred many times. The CDR3 spells CASRPGQGNSYEQYF. CDR3 coding DNA: TGCGCCAGCAGGCCGGGACAGGGGAACTCCTACGAGCAGTACTTC. The chain recombines TRBV5-1 with TRBJ2-7; 10 bases line up with TRBD1. Germline CDR1 reads SGHRS; CDR2 reads YFSETQ. Trimming at V came to 5 bases and at J to 0 bases, leaving 5 bases not matched to a gene. The CDR3 covers 15 residues.

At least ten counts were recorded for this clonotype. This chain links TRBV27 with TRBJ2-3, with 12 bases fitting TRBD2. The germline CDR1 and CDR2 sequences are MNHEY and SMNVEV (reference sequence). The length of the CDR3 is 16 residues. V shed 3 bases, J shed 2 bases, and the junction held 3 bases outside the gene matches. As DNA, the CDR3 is TGTGCCAGCAGTTTTGGGACTAGCGGGTACACAGATACGCAGTATTTT. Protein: CASSFGTSGYTDTQYF.

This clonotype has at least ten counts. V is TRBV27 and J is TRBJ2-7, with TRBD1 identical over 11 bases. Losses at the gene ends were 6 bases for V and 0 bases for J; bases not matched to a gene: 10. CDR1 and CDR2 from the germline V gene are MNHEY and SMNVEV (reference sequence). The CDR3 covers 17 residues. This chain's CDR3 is CASSIESGTGGSYEQYF. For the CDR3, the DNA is TGTGCCAGCAGCATCGAGTCCGGGACAGGGGGCTCCTACGAGCAGTACTTC.